Each of the 13 T cell receptor beta chains below was sequenced from the same sample in a study of long-term antiretroviral therapy in people with HIV. Researchers ran immunoSEQ v3.0 at survey level. The assay was immunoSEQ multiplex PCR, and TCRdb's table has in-frame clones only and misses some. This table holds tens of thousands of clones, 65% to 90% found once. The sample in question was unsorted PBMCs, obtained 0.3 years after starting antiretroviral therapy. The receptors here all came from a young man with HIV.

This clone was seen a few times. Other DNA sequences of this sample code for an identical CDR3. The chain is built from TRBV5-4 and TRBJ2-7, with TRBD1 matching over 7 bases. V was pared by 1 base and J by 2 bases, with 0 bases of the junction left unmatched. The CDR3 covers 13 residues. Germline V gives CDR1 SGHNT, CDR2 YYREEE (reference sequence). CDR3 coding DNA: TGTGCCAGCAGCTTGCAGGGGGCCTACGAGCAGTACTTC. This codes for CASSLQGAYEQYF.

The genes are TRBV19 and TRBJ2-7; 8 bases align to TRBD1. The CDR3 extends over 14 amino acids. Trimming removed 3 bases from V and 3 bases from J; junction bases left unmatched: 4. Germline V lookup: CDR1 LNHDA, CDR2 SQIVND (reference sequence). DNA of the CDR3: TGTGCCAGTAGTATTCAACAGGGGGTCTACGAGCAGTACTTC. Translated: CASSIQQGVYEQYF.

The V call is TRBV28, the J call TRBJ2-7; 12 nucleotides line up with TRBD1. The CDR3 spans 13 residues. V trimming: 8 bases; J trimming: 5 bases; junction bases outside the gene matches: 4. CDR1 and CDR2 (germline): MDHEN, SYDVKM. The CDR3 sequence: CASRDRGQNEQYF. In DNA, the CDR3 is TGTGCCAGCCGGGACAGGGGGCAGAACGAGCAGTACTTC.

The chain combines TRBV25-1 with TRBJ2-1; possible D gene TRBD2, 6 bases. Germline values: CDR1 MGHDK, CDR2 SYGVNS. This CDR3 comprises 13 residues. The V end lost 8 bases, the J end lost 8 bases, and 16 bases lay between the germline ends. The CDR3 spells CASVHAGTDEQFF. The CDR3 DNA sequence: TGTGCCAGCGTCCATGCGGGGACGGATGAGCAGTTCTTC.

The chain couples TRBV6-1 to TRBJ1-1, with a weak D call TRBD1 (5 bases). CDR1 and CDR2 (germline): MNHNS, SASEGT. V was trimmed by 4 bases and J by 1 base, leaving 10 bases between them. This CDR3 is built from 14 residues. This CDR3 reads CASSVGGGNTEAFF. The CDR3 DNA reads TGTGCCAGCAGTGTTGGGGGGGGGAACACTGAAGCTTTCTTT.

This chain connects TRBV5-1 to TRBJ1-1; D not resolved. The ends were cut back, 2 bases at V and 2 bases at J, with 22 bases in the middle. This CDR3 is 18 amino acids long. Germline values: CDR1 SGHRS, CDR2 YFSETQ. CDR3 in amino acids: CASSLEPSRRRNNTEAFF. The CDR3 DNA follows: TGCGCCAGCAGCTTAGAACCCTCACGTCGTAGAAACAACACTGAAGCTTTCTTT.

This chain joins TRBV2 and TRBJ1-4, with no clear D. There are 14 residues in the CDR3. Looked up from germline, CDR1 is SNHLY and CDR2 is FYNNEI. The V and J ends lost 3 bases and 5 bases respectively, with 10 bases between them. CDR3 DNA: TGTGCCAGCAGTGACCCAGGAAGGAATGAAAAACTGTTTTTT. It codes for CASSDPGRNEKLFF.

The genes are TRBV2 and TRBJ1-2; TRBD1 is a possible D gene (5 bases). Germline V lookup: CDR1 SNHLY, CDR2 FYNNEI. V was clipped by 8 bases and J by 3 bases, with 16 bases between them. The length of the CDR3 is 14 residues. CDR3 in amino acids: CASFYGGSDYGYTF. The DNA for the CDR3 is TGTGCCAGCTTTTACGGGGGAAGTGACTATGGCTACACCTTC.

The rearrangement joins TRBV7-2 to TRBJ1-5; 9 nucleotides line up with TRBD1. The CDR3 sequence is 19 residues long. The V and J ends lost 3 bases and 0 bases, in that order; junction bases with no gene match: 12. Germline-derived CDR1 and CDR2 are SGHTA and FQGNSA. The CDR3 loop reads CASSFHRGRMDYSNQPQHF. The CDR3 nucleotides are TGTGCCAGCAGCTTCCACAGGGGGCGGATGGATTATAGCAATCAGCCCCAGCATTTT.

This rearrangement joins TRBV29-1 to TRBJ1-5; 8 nucleotides align to TRBD1. Losses at the gene ends were 6 bases for V and 6 bases for J; bases not matched to a gene: 4. Germline V gene data show CDR1 as SQVTM and CDR2 as ANQGSEA. The CDR3 is made up of 12 amino acids. CDR3 sequence: CSVQTGVQPQHF. The CDR3 coding sequence is TGCAGCGTCCAGACAGGGGTTCAGCCCCAGCATTTT. Drawing the rest from reference TRBV29-1 and TRBJ1-5, the complete variable domain is SAVISQKPSRDICQRGTSLTIQCQVDSQVTMMFWYRQQPGQSLTLIATANQGSEATYESGFVIDKFPISRPNLTFSTLTVSNMSPEDSSIYLCSVQTGVQPQHFGDGTRLSIL.

This clone was observed a few times. The rearrangement joins TRBV2 to TRBJ1-5, with unresolved D. V was shortened by 1 base and J by 7 bases, with 11 bases between the two germline ends. Germline-derived CDR1 and CDR2 are SNHLY and FYNNEI. The CDR3 runs to 14 residues. The CDR3 bases are TGTGCCAGCAGTGAAGTCGAAGCCAACCAGCCCCAGCATTTT. It codes for CASSEVEANQPQHF.

The V and J genes are TRBV7-9 and TRBJ2-1; 9 bases map to TRBD2. V gave up 1 base and J gave up 4 bases; unmatched junction bases: 8. The germline V gene has CDR1 SEHNR and CDR2 FQNEAQ (reference sequence). The CDR3 contains 17 residues. DNA of the CDR3: TGTGCCAGCAGCTTAGTAGGGAGCGGGAGGATGTACAATGAGCAGTTCTTC. Amino acids: CASSLVGSGRMYNEQFF.

V is TRBV6-5 and J is TRBJ2-3; no clear D gene. The CDR3 contains 12 residues. Germline V gene lookup returns CDR1 MNHEY and CDR2 SVGAGI. V was trimmed by 6 bases and J by 5 bases, leaving 9 bases between them. The CDR3 protein is CASRRPGDTQYF. CDR3 nucleotide sequence: TGTGCCAGCAGACGACCTGGAGATACGCAGTATTTT.